This TCR beta chain appears in the sequencing data of a study of T-cell memory formation after mild COVID-19. Regarding the study as a whole: The finding that pre-infection memory included some responding clones suggested that cross-reactive memory joined. Contracting CD4+ clones were located mainly in CM and EM, and CD8+ clones in EMRA.

The germline gives CDR1 SGHTA, CDR2 FQGTGA. V lost 3 bases and J 5 bases, leaving 8 bases between the germline ends. The CDR3 consists of 13 residues. This clonotype was counted between two and nine times. Its antigen is not identified. TCRdb recomputed calls from the 5' RACE reads with MiXCR, one row per CDR3 protein. The data contain 380,000 or so distinct CDR3 sequences, over 13% of them singletons. Sequenced: PBMCs or a T cell subset sorted from them (not recorded which). V is TRBV7-3 and J is TRBJ2-1; D might be TRBD2 (5 bases). This receptor was identified in a man between 18 and 35 years old who had mild COVID-19 (a few samples of this study predate the infection). Cell type and time point are not known. CDR3 sequence reads: CASSFEGNNEQFF. The CDR3 bases are TGTGCCAGCAGCTTCGAGGGAAACAATGAGCAGTTCTTC.